Below, 2 T cell receptor beta chains from the same sample are listed, as sequenced in a study of blood T cell repertoires in COVID-19. The repertoire was sequenced with immunoSEQ multiplex PCR; TCRdb's copy has only in-frame clones and lacks some. Of about 15,000 clones in the sample, about 89% were seen once. Sequencing was performed on peripheral blood. Receptors were obtained from a woman in her seventies in a cohort sampled during active or convalescent COVID-19.

The chain recombines TRBV5-1 with TRBJ1-4; D possibly corresponds to TRBD1 (6 bases). Germline CDR1 SGHRS, CDR2 YFSETQ. V was shortened by 4 bases and J by 8 bases, with 21 bases between the two germline ends. This CDR3 is 16 amino acids long. The CDR3 nucleotides read TGCGCCAGCAGCGGGGGACGCGGGGGCGAGCGGGAAAAACTGTTTTTT. Amino acids: CASSGGRGGEREKLFF.

The J gene is TRBJ2-7, the V gene TRBV11-2, with D possibly matching TRBD1 (6 bases). Per the germline V gene, CDR1 is SGHAT and CDR2 is FQNNGV. The CDR3 is 14 residues long. Between the trimmed V and J ends, which lost 3 bases and 2 bases, there was a span of 11 bases. In nucleotides, the CDR3 is TGTGCCAGCAGCTTGACAGGCATTACCTACGAGCAGTACTTC. This encodes CASSLTGITYEQYF.